These 17 T cell receptor beta chains were sequenced from one sample in a study of blood T cell repertoires in COVID-19. Here immunoSEQ multiplex PCR was the method, and the copy in TCRdb shows in-frame clones only, minus some. This repertoire shows under 200,000 clones, about nine tenths found once; its top ten account for roughly 0.77%. Sequenced: PBMCs or T cells enriched from blood (not recorded which). These receptors came from a woman between 18 and 29 years old who had recovered from COVID-19.

The chain uses TRBV7-9 and TRBJ1-2, with 10 bases that match TRBD1. CDR3 length: 18 amino acids. Germline CDR1 and CDR2: SEHNR and FQNEAQ (reference sequence). Trimming at V came to 4 bases and at J to 3 bases, leaving 14 bases not matched to a gene. The CDR3 DNA sequence: TGTGCCAGCAGCTCGCCGGAGGGTGACAGGGGGCGCGACTATGGCTACACCTTC. This codes for CASSSPEGDRGRDYGYTF. The full variable domain, in which reference TRBV7-9 and TRBJ1-2 provide the parts outside the CDR3, is DTGVSQNPRHKITKRGQNVTFRCDPISEHNRLYWYRQTLGQGPEFLTYFQNEAQLEKSRLLSDRFSAERPKGSFSTLEIQRTEQGDSAMYLCASSSPEGDRGRDYGYTFGSGTRLTVV.

The table lists this clone with many counts. The CDR3 protein is CASSLTDRELYDEQFF. CDR3 bases: TGCGCCAGCAGCCTCACGGACAGGGAGCTGTACGATGAGCAGTTCTTC. J is TRBJ2-1 and V is TRBV4-1; 8 bases are a match to TRBD1. The J segment lost 8 bases and the V segment lost 4 bases, leaving 13 bases of the junction unmatched. The CDR3 extends over 16 amino acids. CDR1 and CDR2 from the germline V gene are MGHRA and YSYEKL.

The chain uses TRBV7-9 and TRBJ1-2, with TRBD1 matching 8 bases. CDR1 SEHNR and CDR2 FQNEAQ come from the germline V gene (reference sequence). This CDR3 has 15 residues. With V trimmed by 5 bases and J by 8 bases, 13 bases remained unmatched. DNA for the CDR3: TGTGCCAGCAGCCCCCGGACAGGGCCGGTTGGGGGCTACACCTTC. This encodes CASSPRTGPVGGYTF.

V and J are TRBV28 and TRBJ2-3, with TRBD1 identical over 12 bases. The ends lost 4 bases at V and 2 bases at J; junction bases unmatched: 7. Germline-derived CDR1 and CDR2 are MDHEN and SYDVKM. The CDR3 is 17 amino acids. In nucleotides, the CDR3 is TGTGCCAGCAGTTCCGGGACAGGGGGCGCCGACACAGATACGCAGTATTTT. This sequence encodes CASSSGTGGADTDTQYF.

The chain is built from TRBV4-1 and TRBJ2-1, with TRBD1 identical over 7 bases. Unmatched junction bases numbered 8, after V lost 0 bases and J lost 0 bases. In germline, CDR1 is MGHRA, CDR2 YSYEKL. This CDR3 has 18 residues. CDR3 nucleotide sequence: TGCGCCAGCAGCCAAGAGTTTTCAGGGGACAGCTCCTACAATGAGCAGTTCTTC. Protein product: CASSQEFSGDSSYNEQFF.

The rearrangement uses TRBV5-1 and TRBJ2-5; weak D call: TRBD2 (6 bases). V was pared by 0 bases and J by 2 bases, with 8 bases between. CDR1 and CDR2 (germline): SGHRS, YFSETQ. The CDR3 is 14 residues long. The CDR3 region has the DNA TGCGCCAGCAGCTTGGTTAGCGGTCAAGAGACCCAGTACTTC. Amino acids: CASSLVSGQETQYF.

V and J are TRBV19 and TRBJ1-2, with D maybe TRBD1 (6 bases). Per germline, CDR1 LNHDA and CDR2 SQIVND (reference sequence). V was cut by 6 bases and J by 8 bases, with 22 bases left in between. CDR3 length: 15 residues. The CDR3 DNA is TGTGCCAGTAGCCCGTCGGCGGGGGGGGCGCGGGGCTACACCTTC. This codes for CASSPSAGGARGYTF.

This chain links TRBV15 with TRBJ2-2, with D hard to call. Trimming cost V 0 bases and J 7 bases, with 6 bases left between them. This CDR3 has 13 amino acids. Germline V lookup: CDR1 LNHNV, CDR2 YYDKDF (reference sequence). In nucleotides, the CDR3 is TGTGCCACCAGCAGAGATGCCGGCGGGGAGCTGTTTTTT. It translates to CATSRDAGGELFF.

The genes are TRBV2 and TRBJ1-1, with unresolved D. Trimming removed 8 bases at V and 1 base at J, with 26 bases between. Germline assignment: CDR1 SNHLY and CDR2 FYNNEI. This CDR3 has 18 amino acids. CDR3 loop: CASQKSPPRRLANTEAFF. In DNA, the CDR3 is TGTGCCAGCCAGAAGAGTCCCCCCAGGAGGCTAGCGAACACTGAAGCTTTCTTT.

The genes are TRBV7-9 and TRBJ2-3; 10 bases align to TRBD2. From germline, CDR1 is SEHNR and CDR2 FQNEAQ (reference sequence). Trimming at V came to 4 bases and at J to 1 base, leaving 2 bases not matched to a gene. The CDR3 is made up of 15 amino acids. CDR3 DNA sequence: TGTGCCAGCAGCTATGGACTAGCGGGCACAGATACGCAGTATTTT. It yields the protein CASSYGLAGTDTQYF. The variable domain in full, completed from reference TRBV7-9 and TRBJ2-3, reads DTGVSQNPRHKITKRGQNVTFRCDPISEHNRLYWYRQTLGQGPEFLTYFQNEAQLEKSRLLSDRFSAERPKGSFSTLEIQRTEQGDSAMYLCASSYGLAGTDTQYFGPGTRLTVL.

The rearrangement joins TRBV5-4 to TRBJ2-5; D possibly corresponds to TRBD2 (6 bases). The CDR3 is made up of 14 amino acids. Trimming removed 2 bases from V and 7 bases from J, with 15 bases in between. Germline CDR1 and CDR2: SGHNT and YYREEE (reference sequence). For the CDR3, the DNA is TGTGCCAGCAGCTTCCGGGACTCAAAGGGGACCCAGTACTTC. Its translation is CASSFRDSKGTQYF. Based on the CDR3 plus reference TRBV5-4 and TRBJ2-5, the full variable domain is ETGVTQSPTHLIKTRGQQVTLRCSSQSGHNTVSWYQQALGQGPQFIFQYYREEENGRGNFPPRFSGLQFPNYSSELNVNALELDDSALYLCASSFRDSKGTQYFGPGTRLLVL.

This chain uses TRBV3-1 (or the pseudogene TRBV3-2) with TRBJ2-2, with TRBD2 as a possible D gene (5 bases). CDR3 length: 12 amino acids. Germline V gives CDR1 LGHDT, CDR2 YNNKEL (reference sequence). Between the trimmed V and J ends, which lost 4 bases and 7 bases, there was a span of 7 bases. CDR3 region: CASSRRSGELFF. The DNA of the CDR3 is TGTGCCAGCAGCCGGAGGAGCGGGGAGCTGTTTTTT.

The chain employs TRBV10-2 and TRBJ2-2; 7 positions agree with TRBD2. CDR3 size: 15 residues. Germline V gives CDR1 WSHSY, CDR2 SAAADI. The trim removed 0 bases at V and 6 bases at J, leaving 4 bases unmatched. CDR3: CASSESAGVPGELFF. The CDR3, as DNA: TGCGCCAGCAGTGAGTCGGCGGGAGTCCCCGGGGAGCTGTTTTTT.

This clone has more than one count but fewer than ten. The genes are TRBV5-1 and TRBJ2-7; TRBD2 matches at 10 bases. The CDR3 is 15 amino acids. With 1 base clipped from V and 3 bases from J, the junction kept 4 bases outside the gene matches. Germline V gives CDR1 SGHRS, CDR2 YFSETQ. The CDR3 loop reads CASSLWTSGNYEQYF. CDR3 coding DNA: TGCGCCAGCAGCTTGTGGACTAGCGGTAACTACGAGCAGTACTTC.

The rearrangement links TRBV9 to TRBJ2-1; 11 bases align to TRBD2. The CDR3 consists of 16 residues. The V gene end was trimmed by 0 bases and the J gene end by 3 bases; junction bases not matched to a gene: 2. Germline V gene data show CDR1 as SGDLS and CDR2 as YYNGEE. The CDR3 sequence: CASSVVTSGNYNEQFF. In DNA, the CDR3 is TGTGCCAGCAGCGTAGTGACTAGCGGGAACTACAATGAGCAGTTCTTC.

The gene calls are TRBV7-8 and TRBJ2-7; D not certain. CDR3 length: 15 amino acids. Germline CDR1 is SGHVS and CDR2 is FQNEAQ. Deletions cut 8 bases from V and 0 bases from J, with 17 bases between. CDR3 bases: TGTGCCAGCCGAGTAACTTTCGGTTCCTCCTACGAGCAGTACTTC. Its translation: CASRVTFGSSYEQYF.

The chain combines TRBV2 with TRBJ2-1; possibly TRBD2 for D (6 bases). Looked up from germline, CDR1 is SNHLY and CDR2 is FYNNEI. This CDR3 spans 16 amino acids. V lost 2 bases and J lost 0, with 11 bases in between. The CDR3 nucleotides read TGTGCCAGCAGTGAAACGCGGGGTGGCTCCTACAATGAGCAGTTCTTC. Translation: CASSETRGGSYNEQFF.